These 24 T cell receptor beta chains were sequenced from one sample in a study of spatial heterogeneity in lung cancer. TCRdb recomputed calls from the 5' RACE reads with MiXCR, one row per CDR3 protein. The sample lists tens of thousands of distinct CDR3 sequences; less than 15% were seen once. Time point here: sample taken at primary tumor resection. The authors sequenced whole RNA from tumor, nontumor lung or frozen PBMC without sorting. Source: PBMCs, taken at surgery. The receptors originated from a male donor with early-stage non-small cell lung cancer.

About this clonotype itself: Just one base apart from a much larger clone, this may be a read error. The chain combines TRBV4-2 with TRBJ2-1; D is unresolved. V was clipped by 1 base and J by 0 bases, with 4 bases between them. Germline-derived CDR1 and CDR2 are LGHNA and YNFKEQ. The CDR3 extends over 14 amino acids. The CDR3 nucleotides are TGTGCCAGCAGCCAAGGAGTCTCCTACAATGAGCAGTTCTTC. It is translated as CASSQGVSYNEQFF.

The rearrangement joins TRBV10-1 to TRBJ1-1; D is uncertain. Trimming stripped 2 bases from V and 2 bases from J, with 18 bases between. The CDR3 is 17 residues long. The germline gives CDR1 WNHNN, CDR2 SYGVQD (reference sequence). The CDR3 nucleotides are TGCGCCAGCAGTGAGGTCTGCCCGACTTATCTTAACACTGAAGCTTTCTTT. It encodes CASSEVCPTYLNTEAFF.

V usage is TRBV12-3 or TRBV12-4 and J usage is TRBJ1-4; possibly TRBD1 for D (5 bases). The CDR3 totals 14 residues. Trimming took off 7 bases at V and 8 bases at J, with 17 bases between the two ends. The CDR3 DNA is TGTGCCAGCACCCGGGGGAGGGTGGGGGAAAAACTGTTTTTT. Its protein product is CASTRGRVGEKLFF.

Of note for this clonotype: Without the conserved terminal phenylalanine or tryptophan, this CDR3 likely stems from a read error. The rearrangement uses TRBV7-2 and TRBJ2-3; 9 bases are shared with TRBD2. CDR1 and CDR2 from the germline V gene are SGHTA and FQGNSA. The CDR3 length is 16 residues. CDR3 protein: CASSLRLAGNTDTQYL. CDR3 DNA: TGTGCCAGCAGCTTAAGGCTAGCGGGAAACACAGATACACAGTATCTT.

The chain links TRBV10-3 to TRBJ2-3; TRBD1 matches 9 bases. J was trimmed by 5 bases and V by 2 bases; bases with no gene match: 5. The CDR3 covers 15 residues. Germline CDR1 is ENHRY and CDR2 is SYGVKD. In DNA, the CDR3 is TGTGCCATCAGTGAGACAGGGGGCGAGATAGATACGCAGTATTTT. Translating it yields CAISETGGEIDTQYF.

The rearrangement uses TRBV4-1 and TRBJ2-1; D uncertain. CDR3 length equals 12 residues. Per germline, CDR1 MGHRA and CDR2 YSYEKL. V lost 3 bases and J 7 bases, leaving 7 bases between the germline ends. For the CDR3, the DNA is TGCGCCAGCAGCCACCTTACAAATGAGCAGTTCTTC. Its translation is CASSHLTNEQFF.

Only a few counts were recorded for this clonotype. This chain joins TRBV2 and TRBJ2-6; no reliable D call. The CDR3 length is 18 residues. Per the germline V gene, CDR1 is SNHLY and CDR2 is FYNNEI. Trimming pared 0 bases from V and 2 bases from J, leaving 14 bases between. The CDR3 sequence: CASSEASQKKTGANVLTF. The CDR3 coding sequence is TGTGCCAGCAGTGAAGCCTCCCAGAAGAAGACTGGGGCCAACGTCCTGACTTTC. Looking up the rest from reference TRBV2 and TRBJ2-6 gives the full variable domain: EPEVTQTPSHQVTQMGQEVILRCVPISNHLYFYWYRQILGQKVEFLVSFYNNEISEKSEIFDDQFSVERPDGSNFTLKIRSTKLEDSAMYFCASSEASQKKTGANVLTFGAGSRLTVL.

This clonotype was recorded a few times. V usage is TRBV20-1 and J usage is TRBJ1-5; D might be TRBD1 (6 bases). V gave up 0 bases and J gave up 9 bases, with 18 bases separating them. This CDR3 is 15 amino acids long. Germline values: CDR1 DFQATT, CDR2 SNEGSKA (reference sequence). CDR3 sequence: CSARDPGHTLGPQHF. The CDR3 region has the DNA TGCAGTGCTAGAGATCCGGGACACACACTCGGGCCCCAGCATTTT.

A few counts support this clonotype. J is TRBJ1-2 and V is TRBV20-1; no definite D call. With 7 bases removed from V and 4 bases from J, the gap between germline ends came to 7 bases. The CDR3 is 10 residues long. Per germline, CDR1 DFQATT and CDR2 SNEGSKA (reference sequence). The CDR3 DNA reads as TGCAGTGTGCGGGTCTATGGCTACACCTTC. Translation gives CSVRVYGYTF.

In this sample, this clonotype turned up a few times. The chain is built from TRBV5-1 and TRBJ2-5, with D perhaps TRBD1 or TRBD2 (5 bases each). This CDR3 region has 15 residues. V lost 4 bases to trimming and J lost 2 bases, with 15 bases between them. Germline V CDR1 and CDR2: SGHRS, YFSETQ. Here the CDR3 DNA reads TGCGCCAGCAGCCGGGCCCCAGGGACGCAAGAGACCCAGTACTTC. Its protein is CASSRAPGTQETQYF.

The J gene is TRBJ1-1, the V gene TRBV4-2; D is perhaps TRBD1 (5 bases). Germline CDR1 LGHNA, CDR2 YNFKEQ. The CDR3 loop spans 14 amino acids. Between the trimmed V and J ends, which lost 4 bases and 7 bases, there was a span of 16 bases. CDR3 DNA sequence: TGTGCCAGCAGCCCCCCGGGGGGGAAGGGTGAAGCTTTCTTT. It specifies CASSPPGGKGEAFF.

This clonotype occurred a few times. V usage is TRBV3-1 and J usage is TRBJ2-5; D not resolved. This CDR3 is 12 amino acids long. V lost 1 base and J lost 5, with 5 bases in between. Germline lookup yields CDR1 LGHDT and CDR2 YNNKEL (reference sequence). The DNA of the CDR3 is TGTGCCAGCAGCCAAGTTCCGGAGACCCAGTACTTC. Its protein is CASSQVPETQYF.

This sequence joins TRBV11-1 and TRBJ2-7; 8 bases are a match to TRBD1. Trimming removed 5 bases from V and 8 bases from J; junction bases left unmatched: 8. Germline CDR1 reads SGHAT; CDR2 reads FQDESV (reference sequence). This CDR3 spans 13 amino acids. The CDR3 region is CASSLMGQEKQYF. CDR3 bases: TGTGCCAGCAGCCTAATGGGACAGGAGAAGCAGTACTTC.

This clonotype was detected a few times. This chain links TRBV6-5 with TRBJ1-1, with 10 nucleotides matching TRBD1. Germline loops: CDR1 MNHEY, CDR2 SVGAGI. The CDR3 covers 18 residues. Losses at the gene ends were 0 bases for V and 1 base for J; bases not matched to a gene: 8. CDR3 in amino acids: CASSYSRTGGIGNTEAFF. In DNA form, the CDR3 reads TGTGCCAGCAGTTACTCTCGGACAGGGGGAATCGGGAACACTGAAGCTTTCTTT.

This clonotype was recorded a few times. The rearrangement joins TRBV7-2 to TRBJ2-7; TRBD2 aligns across 13 bases. The length of the CDR3 is 17 residues. CDR1 SGHTA and CDR2 FQGNSA come from the germline V gene. V shed 0 bases, J shed 2 bases, and the junction held 4 bases outside the gene matches. CDR3 in DNA: TGTGCCAGCAGCTTAGCGACTAGCGGGAGGCAAACCTACGAGCAGTACTTC. It codes for CASSLATSGRQTYEQYF.

This clonotype was observed many times. This chain connects TRBV24-1 to TRBJ2-1; TRBD2 aligns across 8 bases. The germline gives CDR1 KGHDR, CDR2 SFDVKD. There are 14 residues in the CDR3. V was pared by 7 bases and J by 9 bases, with 10 bases of the junction left unmatched. This chain's CDR3 is CATSETGLAGEQFF. CDR3 nucleotides: TGTGCCACCAGCGAAACCGGACTAGCTGGTGAGCAGTTCTTC.

This clonotype occurred a few times. The rearrangement links TRBV6-5 to TRBJ1-2; TRBD1 matches at 7 bases. Germline trimming cut 6 bases from V and 2 bases from J; bases unmatched to any gene: 3. This CDR3 has 13 amino acids. Per the germline V gene, CDR1 is MNHEY and CDR2 is SVGAGI. Written as DNA, the CDR3 is TGTGCCAGCAGCCTCAGGGGGAACTATGGCTACACCTTC. It specifies CASSLRGNYGYTF.

This clonotype was detected a few times. This chain uses TRBV3-1 with TRBJ1-2, with D hard to call. Germline CDR1 is LGHDT and CDR2 is YNNKEL (reference sequence). The CDR3 sequence is 13 residues long. V was trimmed by 0 bases and J by 4 bases, leaving 6 bases between them. In DNA, the CDR3 is TGTGCCAGCAGCCAAGATGAGGCCTATGGCTACACCTTC. Protein sequence: CASSQDEAYGYTF.

CDR3 bases: TGTGCCAGCTCCGGACAGGAATATGGCTACACCTTC. It encodes CASSGQEYGYTF. This rearrangement joins TRBV18 to TRBJ1-2, with 7 bases lining up with TRBD1. Germline values: CDR1 KGHSH, CDR2 LQKENI. With 6 bases clipped from V and 5 bases from J, the junction kept 3 bases outside the gene matches. The CDR3 extends over 12 amino acids.

The V call is TRBV18, the J call TRBJ1-3; D unresolved. Looked up from germline, CDR1 is KGHSH and CDR2 is LQKENI. This CDR3 has 15 residues. V dropped 3 bases and J dropped 0 bases, with 9 bases sitting between them. The CDR3 bases are TGTGCCAGCTCACCGCGGACGGTCTCTGGAAACACCATATATTTT. Its translation: CASSPRTVSGNTIYF.

This clonotype was observed at least ten times. V and J are TRBV29-1 and TRBJ2-7; 11 bases align to TRBD2. CDR3 size: 16 residues. The junction had 6 bases not matched to a gene; V was cut back by 1 base and J by 1 base. CDR1 is SQVTM and CDR2 is ANQGSEA in the germline V gene. The CDR3 nucleotides read TGCAGCGTTGAAGCCCCTAGCGGGGGGTCGTCCTACGAGCAGTACTTC. Translation: CSVEAPSGGSSYEQYF.

A few counts support this clonotype. The chain links TRBV28 to TRBJ2-2; D gene uncertain. The CDR3 length is 16 residues. Germline CDR1 and CDR2: MDHEN and SYDVKM. Trimming left V 6 bases short and J 0 bases short, with 14 bases between. This CDR3 is CASSVEKGTNTGELFF. The CDR3 nucleotides read TGTGCCAGCAGCGTGGAGAAGGGAACGAACACCGGGGAGCTGTTTTTT.

Only a few counts were recorded for this clonotype. The chain links TRBV4-3 to TRBJ1-2; no reliable D call. The length of the CDR3 is 15 residues. Trimming left V 0 bases short and J 4 bases short, with 12 bases between. CDR1 and CDR2 (germline): LGHNA, YSLEER. DNA of the CDR3: TGCGCCAGCAGCCAAGATTCCGGCAGCCCCTATGGCTACACCTTC. It encodes CASSQDSGSPYGYTF.

The V call is TRBV7-9, the J call TRBJ2-5, with D possibly being TRBD2 (6 bases). V lost 3 bases and J lost 3, with 14 bases in between. This CDR3 contains 15 residues. The V gene's germline CDR1 is SEHNR and CDR2 FQNEAQ (reference sequence). The CDR3 DNA sequence: TGTGCCAGCAGCTTGCGGGACTTGAAAAAAGAGACCCAGTACTTC. Residues: CASSLRDLKKETQYF.